This TCR beta chain was sequenced for a study of blood T cell repertoires in COVID-19. Study-wide context: The United States, Italy and Spain provided the acute and convalescent COVID-19 samples. In each case, the material was cDNA or gDNA derived from T cells, B-cell-depleted T cells, or PBMCs.

Germline V lookup: CDR1 SGDLS, CDR2 YYNGEE. The CDR3 sequence is 15 residues long. The V gene lost 4 bases and the J gene lost 8 bases, with 18 bases spanning the gap. Libraries were prepared by immunoSEQ multiplex PCR; TCRdb keeps only in-frame clonotypes and omits some of them. The table has some 80,000 clones, 75% to 90% seen once. The chain employs TRBV9 and TRBJ1-4, with a weak D call TRBD1 (6 bases). Sequenced material: peripheral blood. The source is a human donor in a cohort sampled during active COVID-19. The DNA for the CDR3 is TGTGCCAGCAGCCCGGGGGGGGCTTTCGGGGAAAAACTGTTTTTT. Translated: CASSPGGAFGEKLFF.